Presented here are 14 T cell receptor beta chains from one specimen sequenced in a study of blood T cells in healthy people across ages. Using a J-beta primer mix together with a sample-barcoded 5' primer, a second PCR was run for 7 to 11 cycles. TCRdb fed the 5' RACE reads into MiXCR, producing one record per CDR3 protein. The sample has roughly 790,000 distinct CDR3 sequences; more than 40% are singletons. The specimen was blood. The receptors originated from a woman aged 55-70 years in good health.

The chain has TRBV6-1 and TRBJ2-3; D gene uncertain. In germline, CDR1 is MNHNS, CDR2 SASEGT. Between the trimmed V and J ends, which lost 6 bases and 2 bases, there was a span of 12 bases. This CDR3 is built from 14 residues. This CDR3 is CASRRIENTDTQYF. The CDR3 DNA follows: TGTGCCAGCAGGAGGATAGAGAACACAGATACGCAGTATTTT.

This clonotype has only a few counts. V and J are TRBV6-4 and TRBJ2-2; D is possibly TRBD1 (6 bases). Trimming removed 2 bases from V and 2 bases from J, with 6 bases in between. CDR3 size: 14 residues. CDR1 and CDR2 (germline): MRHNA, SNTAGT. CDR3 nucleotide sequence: TGTGCCAGCAGTGACGGGACAAACACCGGGGAGCTGTTTTTT. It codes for CASSDGTNTGELFF.

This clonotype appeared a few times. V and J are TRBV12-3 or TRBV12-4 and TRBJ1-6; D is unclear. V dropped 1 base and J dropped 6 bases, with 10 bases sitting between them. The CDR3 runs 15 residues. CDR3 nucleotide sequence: TGTGCCAGCAGTTTAGAGACGGCTGCTAATTCACCCCTCCACTTT. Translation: CASSLETAANSPLHF.

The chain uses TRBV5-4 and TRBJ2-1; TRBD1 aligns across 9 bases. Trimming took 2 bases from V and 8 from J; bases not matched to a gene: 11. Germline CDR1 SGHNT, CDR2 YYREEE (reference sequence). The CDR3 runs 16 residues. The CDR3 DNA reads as TGTGCCAGCAGCTTCGGAGCGGGACAGGGAGGTCATGAGCAGTTCTTC. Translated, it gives CASSFGAGQGGHEQFF.

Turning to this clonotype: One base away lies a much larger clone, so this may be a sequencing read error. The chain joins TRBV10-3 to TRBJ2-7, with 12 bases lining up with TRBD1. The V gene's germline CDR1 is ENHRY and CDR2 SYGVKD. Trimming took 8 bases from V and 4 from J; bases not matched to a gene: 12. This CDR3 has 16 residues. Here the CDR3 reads CAIGVGDRGQGYEQYF. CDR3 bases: TGTGCCATCGGTGTCGGGGACAGGGGGCAAGGATACGAGCAGTACTTC.

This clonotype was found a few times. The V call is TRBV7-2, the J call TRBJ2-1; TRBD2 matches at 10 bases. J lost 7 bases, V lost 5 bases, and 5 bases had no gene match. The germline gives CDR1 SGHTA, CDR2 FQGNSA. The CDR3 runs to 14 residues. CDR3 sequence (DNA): TGTGCCAGCAGCCCTAGCGGGAGTCATAATGAGCAGTTCTTC. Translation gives CASSPSGSHNEQFF.

The CDR3 nucleotides are TGTGCCAGCAGCCTGGGAGAGACTGAAGCTTTCTTT. Amino acids: CASSLGETEAFF. The V call is TRBV7-2, the J call TRBJ1-1; D gene uncertain. Trimming removed 5 bases at V and 5 bases at J, with 9 bases between. Germline lookup yields CDR1 SGHTA and CDR2 FQGNSA. The length of the CDR3 is 12 residues.

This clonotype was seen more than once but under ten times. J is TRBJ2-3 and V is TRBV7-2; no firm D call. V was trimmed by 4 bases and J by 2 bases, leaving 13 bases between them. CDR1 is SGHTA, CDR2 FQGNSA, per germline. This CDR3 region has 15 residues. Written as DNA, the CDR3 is TGTGCCAGCAGCTCGAATGGCGCACTCACAGATACGCAGTATTTT. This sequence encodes CASSSNGALTDTQYF.

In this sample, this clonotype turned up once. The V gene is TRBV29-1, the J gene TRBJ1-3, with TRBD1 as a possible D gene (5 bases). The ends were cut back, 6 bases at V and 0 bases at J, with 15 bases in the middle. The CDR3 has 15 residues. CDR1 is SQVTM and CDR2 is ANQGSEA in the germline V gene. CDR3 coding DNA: TGCAGCGTCATTACAGGCTCCAACTCTGGAAACACCATATATTTT. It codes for CSVITGSNSGNTIYF.

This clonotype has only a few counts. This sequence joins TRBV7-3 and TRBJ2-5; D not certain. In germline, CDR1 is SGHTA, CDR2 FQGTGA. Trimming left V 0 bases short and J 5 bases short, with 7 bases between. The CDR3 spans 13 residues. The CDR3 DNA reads TGTGCCAGCAGCTTAACTGATTACGAGACCCAGTACTTC. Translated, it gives CASSLTDYETQYF.

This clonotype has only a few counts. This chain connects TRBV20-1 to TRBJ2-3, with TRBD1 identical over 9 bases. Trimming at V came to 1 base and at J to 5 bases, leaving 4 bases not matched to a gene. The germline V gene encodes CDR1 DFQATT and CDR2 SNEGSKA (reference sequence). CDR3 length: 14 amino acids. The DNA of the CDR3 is TGCAGTGCTAGAGTGACAGGGGGAAGAGATACGCAGTATTTT. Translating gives CSARVTGGRDTQYF.

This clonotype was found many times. The CDR3 sequence is CASSDGDSNYNEQFF. DNA for the CDR3: TGTGCCAGCAGTGACGGTGACAGTAACTACAATGAGCAGTTCTTC. The V and J genes are TRBV2 and TRBJ2-1; possible D gene TRBD1, 5 bases. Trimming took 3 bases from V and 3 from J, leaving 12 bases between them. Germline CDR1 and CDR2: SNHLY and FYNNEI. This CDR3 is 15 amino acids long.

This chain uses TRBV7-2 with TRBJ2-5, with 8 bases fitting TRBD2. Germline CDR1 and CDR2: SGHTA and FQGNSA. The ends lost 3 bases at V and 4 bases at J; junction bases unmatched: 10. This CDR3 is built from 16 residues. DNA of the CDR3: TGTGCCAGCAGCTTTTTAGCGGGGCCGGGGCTAGAGACCCAGTACTTC. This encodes CASSFLAGPGLETQYF.

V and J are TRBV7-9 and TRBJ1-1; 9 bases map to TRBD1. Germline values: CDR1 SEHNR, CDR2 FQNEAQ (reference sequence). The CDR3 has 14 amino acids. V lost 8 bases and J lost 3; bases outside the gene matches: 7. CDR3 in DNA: TGTGCCAGCGGCCAGGGACAGGGTGACACTGAAGCTTTCTTT. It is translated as CASGQGQGDTEAFF.